A single TCR beta chain is shown here with its context. V trimming: 4 bases; J trimming: 0 bases; junction bases outside the gene matches: 3. This CDR3 spans 15 amino acids. Germline V gene sequence: CDR1 LNHNV, CDR2 YYDKDF (reference sequence). This entry belongs to a study of cytomegalovirus exposure and HLA in healthy donors. Use of 60 Vbeta and 13 Jbeta primers characterized the PCR. TCRdb keeps only in-frame clones here, not all; method: immunoSEQ multiplex PCR. The table has 100,000 to 150,000 clones, 80% seen once. The chain joins TRBV15 to TRBJ2-1, with 7 bases matching TRBD1. Input material: PBMCs. The TCR originated in a man aged 25 to 40 in good health and CMV-seropositive. The CDR3 protein is CATSTTGSSYNEQFF. CDR3 in DNA: TGTGCCACCAGCACGACAGGGAGCTCCTACAATGAGCAGTTCTTC.